These 21 T cell receptor beta chains were sequenced from one sample in a study of T cells after yellow fever vaccination (dated by TCRdb to about 2019). The treatment or condition label here, explained by the study, means: live attenuated yellow fever vaccine strain. Libraries were constructed by 5' RACE. The instrument was an Illumina HiSeq 2500. TCRdb ran its own pipeline on the public reads, namely fastp trimming at Q25 and MiXCR clone calling, and kept in-frame beta chains. Merged by CDR3 protein, the rows form single entries marked with the most common genes and DNA. The sample includes 300,000 or so distinct CDR3 sequences, with roughly 8.6% observed a single time. The ten largest clones add up to 15% to 20% of the sample. Sequenced here: PBMCs, sampled more than 40 days after the first yellow fever vaccination. These TCRs come from a man aged 18 to 30 who received the YFV17D yellow fever vaccine.

The chain combines TRBV28 with TRBJ2-7; D call uncertain. CDR3 length equals 13 residues. Germline CDR1 and CDR2: MDHEN and SYDVKM. V was trimmed by 6 bases and J by 5 bases, leaving 14 bases between them. CDR3 protein: CASRLAPGNEQYV. The CDR3 coding sequence is TGTGCCAGCAGACTCGCCCCCGGCAACGAGCAGTACGTC.

The chain employs TRBV28 and TRBJ2-7; 11 positions match TRBD1. CDR1 and CDR2 from the germline V gene are MDHEN and SYDVKM. The CDR3 loop spans 14 amino acids. V lost 4 bases to trimming and J lost 5 bases; unmatched junction nucleotides: 4. As DNA, the CDR3 is TGTGCCAGCAGTTGGGGACAGGGGGACCACGAGCAGTACTTC. Amino acid sequence: CASSWGQGDHEQYF. Full variable domain (outside the CDR3, taken from reference TRBV28 and TRBJ2-7): DVKVTQSSRYLVKRTGEKVFLECVQDMDHENMFWYRQDPGLGLRLIYFSYDVKMKEKGDIPEGYSVSREKKERFSLILESASTNQTSMYLCASSWGQGDHEQYFGPGTRLTVT.

The gene calls are TRBV5-1 and TRBJ2-1, with a tentative D call TRBD1 (5 bases). The V gene's germline CDR1 is SGHRS and CDR2 YFSETQ. Trimming left V 5 bases short and J 7 bases short, with 19 bases between. The CDR3 spans 15 residues. CDR3: CASSHRPDWTNEQFF. Written as DNA, the CDR3 is TGCGCCAGCAGTCATCGACCTGACTGGACAAATGAGCAGTTCTTC.

This clonotype was counted between two and nine times. The chain links TRBV20-1 to TRBJ2-2, with 8 bases identical to TRBD2. This CDR3 region has 17 residues. Germline V gene data show CDR1 as DFQATT and CDR2 as SNEGSKA (reference sequence). The V and J ends lost 1 base and 4 bases, in that order; junction bases with no gene match: 11. The CDR3, as DNA: TGCAGTGCTAGAGGGGCCGCGGGACTAGTAAGCACCGGGGAGCTGTTTTTT. This encodes CSARGAAGLVSTGELFF.

The J gene is TRBJ1-2, the V gene TRBV20-1; D is undetermined. The CDR3 totals 12 residues. Per the germline V gene, CDR1 is DFQATT and CDR2 is SNEGSKA (reference sequence). Trimming removed 0 bases at V and 3 bases at J, with 5 bases between. CDR3 sequence reads: CSARDPDYGYTF. The CDR3 region has the DNA TGCAGTGCTAGAGATCCGGACTATGGCTACACCTTC.

V is TRBV18 and J is TRBJ1-4; D is possibly TRBD1 (5 bases). Trimming shortened V by 5 bases and J by 2 bases, and 12 bases separated the two germline ends. The V gene's germline CDR1 is KGHSH and CDR2 LQKENI. The CDR3 spans 15 residues. The CDR3 here is CASSWLGTTNEKLFF. As DNA, the CDR3 is TGTGCCAGCTCATGGCTGGGGACGACTAATGAAAAACTGTTTTTT.

V is TRBV6-1 and J is TRBJ2-2, with TRBD2 matching 14 bases. The germline V gene has CDR1 MNHNS and CDR2 SASEGT. The trim removed 4 bases at V and 4 bases at J, leaving 5 bases unmatched. This CDR3 is 17 amino acids long. The CDR3 DNA reads TGTGCCAGCAGTGGACTAGCGGGGGGGCCGGGCACCGGGGAGCTGTTTTTT. Amino acid sequence: CASSGLAGGPGTGELFF.

The rearrangement uses TRBV5-4 and TRBJ2-1; D is unclear. The CDR3 is 11 residues long. The V gene's germline CDR1 is SGHNT and CDR2 YYREEE (reference sequence). Between the trimmed V and J ends, which lost 5 bases and 4 bases, there was a span of 4 bases. The CDR3 coding sequence is TGTGCCAGCAGACAGTACAATGAGCAGTTCTTC. Translation: CASRQYNEQFF.

This chain joins TRBV24-1 and TRBJ2-1; 8 bases agree with TRBD1. In germline, CDR1 is KGHDR, CDR2 SFDVKD. Trimming took 5 bases from V and 0 from J; bases not matched to a gene: 8. The CDR3 sequence is 17 residues long. The CDR3 DNA follows: TGTGCCACCAGTGGGAGCAGGGGGCCAAGCTCCTACAATGAGCAGTTCTTC. This gives the protein CATSGSRGPSSYNEQFF.

The chain combines TRBV6-2 or TRBV6-3 with TRBJ2-7; 8 nucleotides match TRBD2. Germline CDR1 MNHEY, CDR2 SVGEGT. This CDR3 spans 16 amino acids. The trim removed 4 bases at V and 1 base at J, leaving 9 bases unmatched. The CDR3 bases are TGTGCCAGCAGTTCCCACAGCGGGGGAACGTCCTACGAGCAGTACTTC. This encodes CASSSHSGGTSYEQYF.

This clonotype was counted only a few times. V gene TRBV4-1 combines with J gene TRBJ1-1; D uncertain. Germline CDR1 is MGHRA and CDR2 is YSYEKL. Trimming left V 1 base short and J 1 base short, with 10 bases between. The length of the CDR3 is 15 residues. The CDR3 nucleotides are TGCGCCAGCAGCCAAGTTTTAGTGGAGAACACTGAAGCTTTCTTT. Translated: CASSQVLVENTEAFF.

The J gene is TRBJ2-5, the V gene TRBV20-1; TRBD2 might be the D (5 bases). V gave up 7 bases and J gave up 6 bases, with 21 bases separating them. The CDR3 extends over 14 amino acids. The germline gives CDR1 DFQATT, CDR2 SNEGSKA (reference sequence). CDR3 amino acids: CSVPVWRAVQTQYF. CDR3 nucleotide sequence: TGCAGTGTCCCCGTCTGGCGGGCAGTACAGACCCAGTACTTC.

A few counts support this clonotype. This rearrangement joins TRBV12-3 or TRBV12-4 to TRBJ2-3; the D is unclear. This CDR3 comprises 11 residues. The V and J ends lost 10 bases and 4 bases respectively, with 9 bases between them. CDR3 in DNA: TGTGCCACCCCGAACCCAGATACGCAGTATTTT. Amino acid sequence: CATPNPDTQYF.

This clonotype was picked up a small number of times. This chain uses TRBV12-3 or TRBV12-4 with TRBJ2-7; D remains unclear. Trimming removed 0 bases from V and 1 base from J, with 10 bases in between. The CDR3 is 15 amino acids. This CDR3 reads CASSLAAGPSYEQYF. CDR3 nucleotides: TGTGCCAGCAGTTTAGCAGCCGGGCCTTCCTACGAGCAGTACTTC.

CDR3 protein: CASSPSYGTYEQYF. DNA for the CDR3: TGCGCCAGCAGCCCCTCCTATGGCACCTACGAGCAGTACTTC. The chain joins TRBV4-3 to TRBJ2-7; no reliable D call. Looked up from germline, CDR1 is LGHNA and CDR2 is YSLEER. V lost 4 bases and J lost 2, with 12 bases in between. CDR3 size: 14 residues.

This chain connects TRBV15 to TRBJ2-1, with 7 bases lining up with TRBD1. The CDR3 runs to 16 residues. J gave up 4 bases and V 1 base, and 7 bases lay outside the gene matches. The V gene's germline CDR1 is LNHNV and CDR2 YYDKDF (reference sequence). CDR3: CATSRGQGEWYNEQFF. The CDR3, as DNA: TGTGCCACCAGCAGAGGACAGGGCGAGTGGTACAATGAGCAGTTCTTC.

This clonotype was seen a handful of times. The chain carries TRBV5-1 and TRBJ2-3; D is possibly TRBD2 (6 bases). Trimming removed 4 bases from V and 0 bases from J, with 15 bases in between. Germline lookup yields CDR1 SGHRS and CDR2 YFSETQ. The CDR3 has 16 residues. The CDR3 DNA follows: TGCGCCAGCAGCAAGGGACTGCAGACTAGCACAGATACGCAGTATTTT. This gives the protein CASSKGLQTSTDTQYF.

The chain uses TRBV2 and TRBJ1-2, with unresolved D. This CDR3 comprises 13 residues. Germline V lookup: CDR1 SNHLY, CDR2 FYNNEI. The V end was cut by 3 bases, the J end by 1 base, with 6 bases between. The CDR3, as DNA: TGTGCCAGCAGTGACGGCAGTAACTATGGCTACACCTTC. Its translation is CASSDGSNYGYTF.

This clonotype was picked up a small number of times. The chain employs TRBV5-4 and TRBJ2-4, with TRBD2 matching 7 bases. J gave up 6 bases and V 4 bases, and 13 bases lay outside the gene matches. Per germline, CDR1 SGHNT and CDR2 YYREEE (reference sequence). The CDR3 length is 16 residues. CDR3 sequence (DNA): TGTGCCAGCAGCCTCCCCTCGGGTCAGCGGGGAAACATTCAGTACTTC. The encoded protein is CASSLPSGQRGNIQYF. Combining the CDR3 with reference TRBV5-4 and TRBJ2-4 gives the whole variable domain ETGVTQSPTHLIKTRGQQVTLRCSSQSGHNTVSWYQQALGQGPQFIFQYYREEENGRGNFPPRFSGLQFPNYSSELNVNALELDDSALYLCASSLPSGQRGNIQYFGAGTRLSVL.

The DNA for the CDR3 is TGTGCCAGCGGTTTTCGGGAGCAGTACGTC. This translates into CASGFREQYV. The chain joins TRBV6-6 to TRBJ2-7, with unresolved D. The CDR3 length is 10 residues. The germline CDR1 and CDR2 sequences are MNHNY and SVGAGI (reference sequence). Deletions cut 8 bases from V and 7 bases from J, with 9 bases between.

This clonotype has a handful of counts. The V and J genes are TRBV20-1 and TRBJ1-4; 10 nucleotides align to TRBD1. Germline lookup yields CDR1 DFQATT and CDR2 SNEGSKA (reference sequence). Trimming removed 1 base from V and 7 bases from J; junction bases left unmatched: 0. The CDR3 length is 13 residues. The CDR3 DNA sequence: TGCAGTGCTAGAGGGGACAGGGGTGAAAAACTGTTTTTT. This gives the protein CSARGDRGEKLFF.